The clone carrying this T cell receptor beta chain was seen a few times. Its antigen is unknown. This specimen belongs to a study of shared clonotypes between healthy human individuals. On the study more broadly: CD4 naive cells filled three plates per donor, CD4 memory three, CD8 naive two and CD8 memory one.

Replicate PCRs run on sorted subsets employed approximately 0.2 ug DNA, approximately 30,000 T cell genomes. Only in-frame clones appear in the TCRdb table, and some are missing; sequencing was by immunoSEQ multiplex PCR. The table lists some 1 million clones, around 75% of them singletons, with roughly 1.5% in the top ten. Findings of the study overall: Across subsets, estimated richness was generally greater for naive than for memory populations.

The CDR3 sequence is 11 residues long. V was pared by 5 bases and J by 12 bases, with 11 bases between. The germline V gene has CDR1 MNHEY and CDR2 SMNVEV (reference sequence). The chain is built from TRBV27 and TRBJ2-1; D is possibly TRBD1 (5 bases). The sample comprised memory CD4+ T cells sorted from blood. Subset noted: CD45RA-negative fraction. The receptor was isolated from a man aged 18 to 30 in good health. The CDR3: CASSEAGRQFF. As DNA, the CDR3 is TGTGCCAGCAGTGAGGCAGGGCGGCAGTTCTTC.